The 6 T cell receptor beta chains presented below share a single source sample, sequenced in a study of shared clonotypes between healthy human individuals. Some clones are missing from TCRdb's copy, which holds only in-frame ones; the method was immunoSEQ multiplex PCR. Altogether over a million clones are present, 65% to 80% being singletons, with the ten largest covering 1.4% to 1.5%. The sample was memory CD4+ T cells sorted from blood. Subset given: CD45RA-negative fraction. These receptors came from a man younger than 35 in good health.

This clone was found a few times. This chain connects TRBV6-5 to TRBJ1-1; D call uncertain. CDR1 MNHEY and CDR2 SVGAGI come from the germline V gene. Trimming pared 7 bases from V and 2 bases from J, leaving 14 bases between. This CDR3 is built from 14 residues. CDR3 bases: TGTGCCAGCAAAGCCCACGTTGTAAACACTGAAGCTTTCTTT. This encodes CASKAHVVNTEAFF.

V and J are TRBV11-2 and TRBJ2-2; TRBD2 agrees at 11 bases. Germline values: CDR1 SGHAT, CDR2 FQNNGV. This CDR3 is 17 amino acids long. V gave up 3 bases and J gave up 1 base; unmatched junction bases: 4. This CDR3 is CASSFPSGGRNTGELFF. In nucleotides, the CDR3 is TGTGCCAGCAGCTTCCCTAGCGGGGGGCGGAACACCGGGGAGCTGTTTTTT.

This clone was seen only a few times. CDR3 region: CASNGQTTYEQYF. In DNA, the CDR3 is TGTGCCAGCAACGGTCAGACCACCTACGAGCAGTACTTC. The gene calls are TRBV25-1 and TRBJ2-7; D is uncertain. This CDR3 contains 13 residues. Per the germline V gene, CDR1 is MGHDK and CDR2 is SYGVNS. V was pared by 7 bases and J by 2 bases, with 12 bases between.

The chain has TRBV10-3 and TRBJ1-2; the match to TRBD1 covers 10 bases. CDR3 length: 15 amino acids. The V gene's germline CDR1 is ENHRY and CDR2 SYGVKD. Trimming removed 3 bases from V and 8 bases from J; junction bases left unmatched: 9. The CDR3 DNA sequence: TGTGCCATCAGTGATGGGACAGGGGCTCTGAGGGGCTACACCTTC. This gives the protein CAISDGTGALRGYTF.

The genes are TRBV5-1 and TRBJ1-2; D perhaps matches TRBD1 (6 bases). From germline, CDR1 is SGHRS and CDR2 YFSETQ. Between the trimmed V and J ends, which lost 3 bases and 10 bases, there was a span of 22 bases. The CDR3 has 15 residues. This CDR3 is CASSWGSGDGVYYTF. DNA for the CDR3: TGCGCCAGCAGCTGGGGATCAGGGGACGGGGTTTACTACACCTTC.

The chain recombines TRBV29-1 with TRBJ1-2; D is perhaps TRBD1 (5 bases). This CDR3 comprises 14 residues. Deletions cut 4 bases from V and 4 bases from J, with 16 bases between. The germline V gene encodes CDR1 SQVTM and CDR2 ANQGSEA. The CDR3, as DNA: TGCAGCGTTGGGCCGAAAGGGGATATCTATGGCTACACCTTC. Its translation: CSVGPKGDIYGYTF.